Below, one T cell receptor (beta chain) is given with its context. The trim removed 7 bases at V and 7 bases at J, leaving 15 bases unmatched. The CDR3 extends over 15 amino acids. CDR1 is SGHTS, CDR2 YDEGEE, per germline. This table comes from immunoSEQ multiplex PCR, and its TCRdb copy is limited to in-frame clones, with some not included. The repertoire has about 430,000 clones, 70% to 90% of them found once; the top ten carry 1.2% to 1.5%. This entry is derived from a study of blood T cell repertoires in COVID-19. Those designated as exposed participants met a COVID-19 case within 2 weeks before study entry.

V usage is TRBV5-8 and J usage is TRBJ2-5; 8 bases line up with TRBD2. Sequenced material: PBMCs or T cells enriched from blood (not recorded which). The sequence was collected from a woman aged 18-35 years who had been exposed to COVID-19. CDR3 amino acids: CASQNTKRELGTQYF. The DNA of the CDR3 is TGTGCCAGCCAGAATACCAAGCGGGAGCTCGGGACCCAGTACTTC.